Following are 23 T cell receptor beta chains from one sample sequenced in a study of T cell responses to AZD1222 COVID-19 vaccine. TCRdb keeps only in-frame clones here, not all; method: immunoSEQ multiplex PCR. Here the sample spans some 120,000 clones, about 89% being singletons. Sample: peripheral blood, taken on day 0 of MenACWY control vaccination. The receptors here all came from an adult in good health.

This chain's CDR3 is CASSLDRGAEAFF. As DNA, the CDR3 is TGTGCCAGCAGCCTGGACAGGGGCGCTGAAGCTTTCTTT. The chain uses TRBV7-2 and TRBJ1-1, with TRBD1 matching over 9 bases. Germline CDR1 is SGHTA and CDR2 is FQGNSA. The CDR3 has 13 residues. With 5 bases clipped from V and 6 bases from J, the junction kept 4 bases outside the gene matches.

The chain joins TRBV6-5 to TRBJ1-2; TRBD1 is a possible D gene (6 bases). The CDR3 consists of 16 residues. The germline V gene encodes CDR1 MNHEY and CDR2 SVGAGI. The ends were cut back, 0 bases at V and 4 bases at J, with 15 bases in the middle. The CDR3 region has the DNA TGTGCCAGCAGTTACTCCTTCCGGGGCAGGGGCTATGGCTACACCTTC. Encoded protein: CASSYSFRGRGYGYTF.

V and J are TRBV11-2 and TRBJ2-1; D possibly corresponds to TRBD1 (8 bases). Trimming took off 5 bases at V and 6 bases at J, with 23 bases between the two ends. This CDR3 has 17 amino acids. Germline V CDR1 and CDR2: SGHAT, FQNNGV. The CDR3 loop reads CASSLTGGGRVANEQFF. The DNA of the CDR3 is TGTGCCAGCAGCCTCACAGGGGGGGGCAGGGTGGCCAATGAGCAGTTCTTC.

The J gene is TRBJ2-1, the V gene TRBV11-2; TRBD1 agrees at 8 bases. Trimming cost V 1 base and J 6 bases; bases outside gene matches: 5. The CDR3 is made up of 15 amino acids. Germline lookup yields CDR1 SGHAT and CDR2 FQNNGV. The CDR3 loop reads CASSLGTGRFNEQFF. In nucleotides, the CDR3 is TGTGCCAGCAGCTTAGGGACAGGGCGTTTCAATGAGCAGTTCTTC.

The rearrangement uses TRBV11-3 and TRBJ2-3; D ambiguous. The length of the CDR3 is 11 residues. In germline, CDR1 is SGHNT, CDR2 YENEEA. The V and J ends lost 3 bases and 4 bases respectively, with 2 bases between them. The CDR3 sequence is CASSFSDTQYF. CDR3 in DNA: TGTGCCAGCAGCTTCTCAGATACGCAGTATTTT. The variable domain in full, completed from reference TRBV11-3 and TRBJ2-3, reads EAGVVQSPRYKIIEKKQPVAFWCNPISGHNTLYWYLQNLGQGPELLIRYENEEAVDDSQLPKDRFSAERLKGVDSTLKIQPAELGDSAVYLCASSFSDTQYFGPGTRLTVL.

This chain links TRBV4-2 with TRBJ2-2; D is unresolved. Germline V gene lookup returns CDR1 LGHNA and CDR2 YNFKEQ. The V gene lost 1 base and the J gene lost 2 bases, with 8 bases spanning the gap. This CDR3 comprises 15 residues. The CDR3 sequence is CASSQGVSNTGELFF. In DNA, the CDR3 is TGTGCCAGCAGCCAAGGGGTCTCCAACACCGGGGAGCTGTTTTTT.

The gene calls are TRBV12-3 or TRBV12-4 and TRBJ1-5; D is uncertain. This CDR3 has 13 amino acids. The V end was cut by 5 bases, the J end by 3 bases, with 8 bases between. This CDR3 is CASSAQFNQPQHF. The CDR3, as DNA: TGTGCCAGCAGTGCACAGTTCAATCAGCCCCAGCATTTT.

The rearrangement links TRBV9 to TRBJ1-2, with 8 bases fitting TRBD1. V lost 3 bases, J lost 9 bases, and 4 bases stayed unmatched. Germline V gene data show CDR1 as SGDLS and CDR2 as YYNGEE. This CDR3 is 12 amino acids long. CDR3 loop: CASSADRGSYTF. CDR3 sequence (DNA): TGTGCCAGCAGCGCCGACAGGGGAAGCTACACCTTC.

This chain joins TRBV5-1 and TRBJ2-3; D might be TRBD2 (5 bases). CDR1 and CDR2 (germline): SGHRS, YFSETQ. This CDR3 is built from 15 residues. Trimming stripped 6 bases from V and 2 bases from J, with 16 bases between. CDR3 in amino acids: CASKPGSANTDTQYF. CDR3 nucleotides: TGCGCCAGCAAGCCTGGTAGCGCTAACACAGATACGCAGTATTTT.

A single count supports this clone. The gene calls are TRBV5-1 and TRBJ1-1, with D maybe TRBD1 (6 bases). The ends were cut back, 7 bases at V and 1 base at J, with 14 bases in the middle. Germline V CDR1 and CDR2: SGHRS, YFSETQ. The CDR3 is made up of 14 amino acids. The CDR3 sequence: CASRPSGENTEAFF. DNA for the CDR3: TGCGCCAGCCGGCCGTCAGGGGAGAACACTGAAGCTTTCTTT.

This sequence joins TRBV9 and TRBJ1-3, with TRBD1 as a possible D gene (6 bases). Germline V gives CDR1 SGDLS, CDR2 YYNGEE. The CDR3 length is 16 residues. The V end lost 0 bases, the J end lost 3 bases, and 13 bases lay between the germline ends. The CDR3 bases are TGTGCCAGCAGCGTAGCCGCAGGAGGGGGTGGAAACACCATATATTTT. Amino acids: CASSVAAGGGGNTIYF.

The genes are TRBV7-2 and TRBJ1-1, with no clear D. Germline V gene sequence: CDR1 SGHTA, CDR2 FQGNSA. V was trimmed by 3 bases and J by 0 bases, leaving 8 bases between them. The CDR3 is 14 residues long. CDR3 residues: CASSFPNMNTEAFF. The CDR3, as DNA: TGTGCCAGCAGCTTTCCCAACATGAACACTGAAGCTTTCTTT.

V usage is TRBV5-5 and J usage is TRBJ2-1, with D uncertain. CDR1 SGHKS and CDR2 YYEKEE come from the germline V gene (reference sequence). This CDR3 is built from 17 residues. V dropped 0 bases and J dropped 8 bases, with 21 bases sitting between them. This chain's CDR3 is CASSLVAWLDGFDEQFF. As DNA, the CDR3 is TGTGCCAGCAGCTTGGTTGCCTGGCTCGATGGATTTGATGAGCAGTTCTTC.

The chain carries TRBV19 and TRBJ2-7; 11 positions agree with TRBD2. The CDR3 extends over 15 amino acids. After removal of 6 bases from V and 2 bases from J, the junction contained 6 bases not matched to a gene. Germline V gene data show CDR1 as LNHDA and CDR2 as SQIVND (reference sequence). CDR3 nucleotide sequence: TGTGCCAGTAGGACCACTAGCGGGGGAACCTACGAGCAGTACTTC. This translates into CASRTTSGGTYEQYF.

The chain joins TRBV6-1 to TRBJ2-7; D gene ambiguous. The CDR3 is 14 amino acids. V was clipped by 0 bases and J by 3 bases, with 9 bases between them. Germline CDR1 reads MNHNS; CDR2 reads SASEGT. CDR3 DNA sequence: TGTGCCAGCAGTGAAGCCTCCTATAGCTACGAGCAGTACTTC. Translation: CASSEASYSYEQYF.

The count of this clone is one. V is TRBV12-3 or TRBV12-4 and J is TRBJ1-2; no reliable D call. This CDR3 is 13 amino acids long. V was trimmed by 6 bases and J by 1 base, leaving 9 bases between them. The CDR3: CASSPWGNYGYTF. CDR3 in DNA: TGTGCCAGCAGCCCTTGGGGTAACTATGGCTACACCTTC.

The V gene is TRBV10-1, the J gene TRBJ2-2; 10 bases match TRBD2. The length of the CDR3 is 16 residues. Germline lookup yields CDR1 WNHNN and CDR2 SYGVQD (reference sequence). Unmatched junction bases numbered 4, after V lost 2 bases and J lost 4 bases. Written as DNA, the CDR3 is TGCGCCAGCAGTGAGGGAGCGGGAGGGCCCACCGGGGAGCTGTTTTTT. It codes for CASSEGAGGPTGELFF.

This clone occurred a few times. The gene calls are TRBV29-1 and TRBJ1-2, with a weak D call TRBD1 (5 bases). Germline loops: CDR1 SQVTM, CDR2 ANQGSEA. The CDR3 is 14 residues long. The V and J ends lost 0 bases and 5 bases respectively, with 13 bases between them. The CDR3 DNA follows: TGCAGCGTTGAAGAACTGGACCGGGGGTATGGCTACACCTTC. It encodes CSVEELDRGYGYTF. The variable domain in full, completed from reference TRBV29-1 and TRBJ1-2, reads SAVISQKPSRDICQRGTSLTIQCQVDSQVTMMFWYRQQPGQSLTLIATANQGSEATYESGFVIDKFPISRPNLTFSTLTVSNMSPEDSSIYLCSVEELDRGYGYTFGSGTRLTVV.

The CDR3 sequence is CASSLDWASGTHDNEQFF. The CDR3 DNA reads as TGTGCCAGCAGCTTAGATTGGGCTAGCGGGACCCACGACAATGAGCAGTTCTTC. This chain uses TRBV11-3 with TRBJ2-1, with 9 positions matching TRBD2. V shed 0 bases, J shed 5 bases, and the junction held 11 bases outside the gene matches. Germline V gene lookup returns CDR1 SGHNT and CDR2 YENEEA. The CDR3 has 18 residues.

This chain uses TRBV4-2 with TRBJ2-1; TRBD2 matches at 7 bases. Trimming at V came to 0 bases and at J to 2 bases, leaving 4 bases not matched to a gene. Germline CDR1 LGHNA, CDR2 YNFKEQ. CDR3 length: 16 amino acids. Here the CDR3 reads CASSQEGGVTYNEQFF. CDR3 sequence (DNA): TGTGCCAGCAGCCAAGAGGGGGGGGTTACCTACAATGAGCAGTTCTTC.

This chain uses TRBV7-8 with TRBJ1-6, with TRBD1 as a possible D gene (5 bases). The V gene lost 1 base and the J gene lost 5 bases, with 12 bases spanning the gap. CDR3 length: 16 residues. Looked up from germline, CDR1 is SGHVS and CDR2 is FQNEAQ. The CDR3 reads CASSLERQGNNSPLHF. DNA for the CDR3: TGTGCCAGCAGCTTAGAAAGGCAGGGAAATAATTCACCCCTCCACTTT. Supplemented by reference TRBV7-8 and TRBJ1-6, the full variable domain reads GAGVSQSPRYKVAKRGQDVALRCDPISGHVSLFWYQQALGQGPEFLTYFQNEAQLDKSGLPSDRFFAERPEGSVSTLKIQRTQQEDSAVYLCASSLERQGNNSPLHFGNGTRLTVT.

This chain uses TRBV11-3 with TRBJ2-7; D unresolved. The germline V gene encodes CDR1 SGHNT and CDR2 YENEEA. V shed 0 bases and J shed 2 bases, with 11 bases lying between them. The CDR3 consists of 15 residues. CDR3 residues: CASSLEWYSAYEQYF. CDR3 DNA: TGTGCCAGCAGCTTAGAATGGTACTCCGCCTACGAGCAGTACTTC.

V gene TRBV12-3 or TRBV12-4 combines with J gene TRBJ2-1; D is unresolved. V was trimmed by 5 bases and J by 5 bases, leaving 10 bases between them. CDR3 length: 13 amino acids. In DNA, the CDR3 is TGTGCCAGCAGTCACCCGCCAAACAATGAGCAGTTCTTC. As protein: CASSHPPNNEQFF.